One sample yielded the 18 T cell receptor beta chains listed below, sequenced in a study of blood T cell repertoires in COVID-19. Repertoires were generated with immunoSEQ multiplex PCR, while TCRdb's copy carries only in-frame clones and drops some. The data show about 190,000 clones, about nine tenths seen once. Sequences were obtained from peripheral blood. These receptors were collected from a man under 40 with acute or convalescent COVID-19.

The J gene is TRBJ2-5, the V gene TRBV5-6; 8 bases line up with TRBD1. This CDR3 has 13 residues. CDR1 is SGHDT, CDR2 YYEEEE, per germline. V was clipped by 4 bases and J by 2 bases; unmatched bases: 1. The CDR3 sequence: CASSGQGQETQYF. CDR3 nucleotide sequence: TGTGCCAGCAGCGGACAGGGTCAAGAGACCCAGTACTTC.

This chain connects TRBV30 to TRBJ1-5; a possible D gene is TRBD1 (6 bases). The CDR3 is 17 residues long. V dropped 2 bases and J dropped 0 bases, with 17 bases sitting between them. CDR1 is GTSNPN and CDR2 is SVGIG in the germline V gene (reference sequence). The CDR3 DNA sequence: TGTGCCTGGAGTAGGGGACACCTTATTGATAGCAATCAGCCCCAGCATTTT. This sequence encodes CAWSRGHLIDSNQPQHF.

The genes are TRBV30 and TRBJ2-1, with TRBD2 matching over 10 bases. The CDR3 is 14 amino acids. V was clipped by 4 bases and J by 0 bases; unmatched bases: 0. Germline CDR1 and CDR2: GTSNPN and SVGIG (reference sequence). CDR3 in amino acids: CAWTSGSSYNEQFF. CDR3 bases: TGTGCCTGGACTAGCGGGAGCTCCTACAATGAGCAGTTCTTC. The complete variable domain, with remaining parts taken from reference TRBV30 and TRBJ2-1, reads SQTIHQWPATLVQPVGSPLSLECTVEGTSNPNLYWYRQAAGRGLQLLFYSVGIGQISSEVPQNLSASRPQDRQFILSSKKLLLSDSGFYLCAWTSGSSYNEQFFGPGTRLTVL.

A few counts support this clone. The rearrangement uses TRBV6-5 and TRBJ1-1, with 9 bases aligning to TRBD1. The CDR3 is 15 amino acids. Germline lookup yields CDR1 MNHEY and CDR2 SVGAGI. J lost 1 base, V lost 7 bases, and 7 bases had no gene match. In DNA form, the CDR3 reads TGTGCCAGCAACCCACAGGGGGCGGGGAACACTGAAGCTTTCTTT. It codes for CASNPQGAGNTEAFF.

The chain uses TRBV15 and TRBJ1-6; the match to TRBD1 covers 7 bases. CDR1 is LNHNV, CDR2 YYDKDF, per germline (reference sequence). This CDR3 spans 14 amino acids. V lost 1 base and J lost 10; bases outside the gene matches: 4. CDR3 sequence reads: CATSRVSGGSPLHF. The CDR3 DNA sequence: TGTGCCACCAGCAGAGTTTCAGGGGGATCACCCCTCCACTTT.

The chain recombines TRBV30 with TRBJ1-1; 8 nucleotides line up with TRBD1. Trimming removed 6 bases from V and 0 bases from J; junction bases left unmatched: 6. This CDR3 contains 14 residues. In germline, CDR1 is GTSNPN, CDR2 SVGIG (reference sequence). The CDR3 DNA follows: TGTGCCTGCCATTCAGGGGGCATGAACACTGAAGCTTTCTTT. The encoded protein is CACHSGGMNTEAFF.

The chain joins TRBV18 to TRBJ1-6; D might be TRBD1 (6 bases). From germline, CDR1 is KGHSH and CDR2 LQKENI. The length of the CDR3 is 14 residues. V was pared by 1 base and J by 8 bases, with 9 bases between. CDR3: CASSPRNRDSPLHF. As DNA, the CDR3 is TGTGCCAGCTCACCACGAAACAGGGATTCACCCCTCCACTTT.

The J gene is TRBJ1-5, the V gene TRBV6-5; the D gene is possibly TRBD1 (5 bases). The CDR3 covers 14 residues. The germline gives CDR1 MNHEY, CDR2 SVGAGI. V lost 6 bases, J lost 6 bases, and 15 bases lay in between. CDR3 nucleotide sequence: TGTGCCAGCAGCCTAGAGGGCGGGGGTCAGCCCCAGCATTTT. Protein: CASSLEGGGQPQHF.

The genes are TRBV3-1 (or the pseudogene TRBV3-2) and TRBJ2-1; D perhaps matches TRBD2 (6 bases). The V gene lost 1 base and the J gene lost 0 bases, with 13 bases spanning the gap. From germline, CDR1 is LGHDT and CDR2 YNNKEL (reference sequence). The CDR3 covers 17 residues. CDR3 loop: CASSQGVSGSSYNEQFF. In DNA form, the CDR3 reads TGTGCCAGCAGCCAAGGGGTTAGCGGAAGCTCCTACAATGAGCAGTTCTTC.

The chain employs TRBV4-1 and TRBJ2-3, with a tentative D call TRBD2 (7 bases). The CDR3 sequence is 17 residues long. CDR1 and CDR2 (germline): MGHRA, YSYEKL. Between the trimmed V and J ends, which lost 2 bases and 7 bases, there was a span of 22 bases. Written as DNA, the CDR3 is TGCGCCAGCAGCCAAAAGCAAGGGGGGGCCGGGGTGAATACGCAGTATTTT. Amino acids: CASSQKQGGAGVNTQYF.

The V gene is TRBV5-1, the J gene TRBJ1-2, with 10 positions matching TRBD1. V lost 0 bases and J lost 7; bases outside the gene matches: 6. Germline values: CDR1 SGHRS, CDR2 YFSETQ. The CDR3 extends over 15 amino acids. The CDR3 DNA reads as TGCGCCAGCAGCTTGGGTAGGGGACAGGGGTTTGGCTACACCTTC. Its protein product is CASSLGRGQGFGYTF.

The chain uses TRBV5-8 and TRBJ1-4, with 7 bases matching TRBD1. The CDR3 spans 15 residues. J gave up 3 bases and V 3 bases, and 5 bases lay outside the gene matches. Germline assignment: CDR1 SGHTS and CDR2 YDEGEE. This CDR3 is CASSSKGQPNEKLFF. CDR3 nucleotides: TGTGCCAGCAGCTCCAAGGGACAGCCTAATGAAAAACTGTTTTTT.

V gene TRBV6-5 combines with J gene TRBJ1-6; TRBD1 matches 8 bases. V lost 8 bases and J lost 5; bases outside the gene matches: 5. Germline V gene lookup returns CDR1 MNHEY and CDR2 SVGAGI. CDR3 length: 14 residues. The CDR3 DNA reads TGTGCCAGCCAGACAGGGGTGAATAATTCACCCCTCCACTTT. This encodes CASQTGVNNSPLHF.

This CDR3 is CASSLASVRQGRNTEAFF. DNA of the CDR3: TGTGCCAGCAGCTTAGCGTCTGTGCGACAGGGGAGGAACACTGAAGCTTTCTTT. The chain links TRBV7-8 to TRBJ1-1, with 8 bases aligning to TRBD1. This CDR3 contains 18 residues. Germline V gene lookup returns CDR1 SGHVS and CDR2 FQNEAQ. The V gene end was trimmed by 0 bases and the J gene end by 1 base; junction bases not matched to a gene: 10.

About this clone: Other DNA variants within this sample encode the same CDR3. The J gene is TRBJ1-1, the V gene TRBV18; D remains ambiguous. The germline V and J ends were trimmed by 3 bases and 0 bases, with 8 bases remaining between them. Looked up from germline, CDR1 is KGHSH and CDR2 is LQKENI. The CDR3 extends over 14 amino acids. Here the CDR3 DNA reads TGTGCCAGCTCACCCGCGATAATGAACACTGAAGCTTTCTTT. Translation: CASSPAIMNTEAFF.

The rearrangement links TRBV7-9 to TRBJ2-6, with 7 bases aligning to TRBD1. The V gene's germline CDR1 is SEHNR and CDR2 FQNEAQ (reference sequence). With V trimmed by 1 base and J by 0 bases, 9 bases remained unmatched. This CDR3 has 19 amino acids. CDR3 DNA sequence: TGTGCCAGCAGCTTAGGGACAGGACGACCGAGCTCTGGGGCCAACGTCCTGACTTTC. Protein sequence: CASSLGTGRPSSGANVLTF.

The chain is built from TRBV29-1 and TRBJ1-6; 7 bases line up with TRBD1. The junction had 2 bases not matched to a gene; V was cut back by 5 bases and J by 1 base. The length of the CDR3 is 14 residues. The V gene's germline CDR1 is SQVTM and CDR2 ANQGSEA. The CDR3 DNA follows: TGCAGCGTTAAGGGGGCGTCCTATAATTCACCCCTCCACTTT. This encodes CSVKGASYNSPLHF.

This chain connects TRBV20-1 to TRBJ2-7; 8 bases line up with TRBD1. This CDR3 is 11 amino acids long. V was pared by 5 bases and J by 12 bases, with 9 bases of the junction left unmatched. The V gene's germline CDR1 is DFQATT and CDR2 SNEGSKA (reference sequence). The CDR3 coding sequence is TGCAGTGCTGAAGGACAGGGACCGCCGTACTTC. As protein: CSAEGQGPPYF.